These 5 T cell receptor beta chains share one sample of origin, sequenced in a study of blood T cell repertoires in COVID-19. TCRdb keeps only in-frame clones here, not all; method: immunoSEQ multiplex PCR. The table includes 100,000 or so clones, 85% to 90% detected once. Material for sequencing was peripheral blood. These receptors originate from a man aged 50 to 60 with acute or convalescent COVID-19.

This chain uses TRBV2 with TRBJ2-6; the D gene is possibly TRBD2 (5 bases). Germline loops: CDR1 SNHLY, CDR2 FYNNEI. The germline V and J ends were trimmed by 1 base and 0 bases, with 10 bases remaining between them. The length of the CDR3 is 17 residues. The CDR3 here is CASSEERTSSGANVLTF. DNA for the CDR3: TGTGCCAGCAGTGAAGAGCGGACCAGCTCTGGGGCCAACGTCCTGACTTTC.

The gene calls are TRBV5-1 and TRBJ1-1; D gene ambiguous. The ends were cut back, 0 bases at V and 8 bases at J, with 11 bases in the middle. This CDR3 has 13 residues. Germline V CDR1 and CDR2: SGHRS, YFSETQ. The CDR3, as DNA: TGCGCCAGCAGCTTGGACAGTGCAGCAGAAGCTTTCTTT. This sequence encodes CASSLDSAAEAFF. Full variable domain (rest looked up from reference TRBV5-1 and TRBJ1-1): KAGVTQTPRYLIKTRGQQVTLSCSPISGHRSVSWYQQTPGQGLQFLFEYFSETQRNKGNFPGRFSGRQFSNSRSEMNVSTLELGDSALYLCASSLDSAAEAFFGQGTRLTVV.

The chain employs TRBV9 and TRBJ2-5, with D possibly being TRBD2 (6 bases). CDR3 size: 14 residues. CDR1 SGDLS and CDR2 YYNGEE come from the germline V gene. V lost 2 bases, J lost 7 bases, and 15 bases lay in between. The CDR3 DNA reads TGTGCCAGCAGCGTGGGGGGAACCAAGACGACCCAGTACTTC. Translated, it gives CASSVGGTKTTQYF.

This chain links TRBV28 with TRBJ2-2; 8 bases agree with TRBD1. Per the germline V gene, CDR1 is MDHEN and CDR2 is SYDVKM. The CDR3 has 14 amino acids. V shed 5 bases, J shed 4 bases, and the junction held 3 bases outside the gene matches. CDR3 region: CASSITGGTGELFF. The CDR3 DNA reads as TGTGCCAGCAGTATCACAGGGGGCACCGGGGAGCTGTTTTTT.

This chain joins TRBV7-3 and TRBJ2-5; TRBD1 matches at 9 bases. This CDR3 is built from 14 residues. Per germline, CDR1 SGHTA and CDR2 FQGTGA. After removal of 5 bases from V and 5 bases from J, the junction contained 6 bases not matched to a gene. The CDR3 DNA reads TGTGCCAGCAGCGGAGGGACAGGGAGGGAGACCCAGTACTTC. It is translated as CASSGGTGRETQYF.